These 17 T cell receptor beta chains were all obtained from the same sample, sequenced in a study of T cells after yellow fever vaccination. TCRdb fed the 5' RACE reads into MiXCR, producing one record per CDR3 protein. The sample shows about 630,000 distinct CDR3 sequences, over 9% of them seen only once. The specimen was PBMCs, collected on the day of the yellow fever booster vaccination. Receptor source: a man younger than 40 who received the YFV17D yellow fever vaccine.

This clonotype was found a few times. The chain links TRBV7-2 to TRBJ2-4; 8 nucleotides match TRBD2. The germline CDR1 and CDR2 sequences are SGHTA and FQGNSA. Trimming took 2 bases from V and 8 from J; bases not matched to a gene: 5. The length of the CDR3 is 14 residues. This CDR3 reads CASSLNSGIDIQYF. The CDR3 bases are TGTGCCAGCAGCTTAAATAGCGGGATTGACATTCAGTACTTC. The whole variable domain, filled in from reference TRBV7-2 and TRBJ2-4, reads GAGVSQSPSNKVTEKGKDVELRCDPISGHTALYWYRQSLGQGLEFLIYFQGNSAPDKSGLPSDRFSAERTGGSVSTLTIQRTQQEDSAVYLCASSLNSGIDIQYFGAGTRLSVL.

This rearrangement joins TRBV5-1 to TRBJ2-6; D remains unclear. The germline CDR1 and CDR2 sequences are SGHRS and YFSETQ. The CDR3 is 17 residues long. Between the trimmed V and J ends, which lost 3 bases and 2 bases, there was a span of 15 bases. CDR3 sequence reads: CASSSSGVGAGANVLTF. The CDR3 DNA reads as TGCGCCAGCAGCTCGTCAGGAGTCGGAGCTGGGGCCAACGTCCTGACTTTC.

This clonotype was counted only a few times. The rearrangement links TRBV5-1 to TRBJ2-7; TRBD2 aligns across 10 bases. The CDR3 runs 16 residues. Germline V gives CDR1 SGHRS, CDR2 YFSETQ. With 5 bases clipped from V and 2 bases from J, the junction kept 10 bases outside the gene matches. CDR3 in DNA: TGCGCCAGCAGTTTTCTAGCGGGAGCCCCAACCTACGAGCAGTACTTC. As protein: CASSFLAGAPTYEQYF.

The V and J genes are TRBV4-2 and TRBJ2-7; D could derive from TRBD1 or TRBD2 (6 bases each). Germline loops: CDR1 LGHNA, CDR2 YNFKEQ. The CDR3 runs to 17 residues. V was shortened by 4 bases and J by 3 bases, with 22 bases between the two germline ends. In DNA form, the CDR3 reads TGTGCCAGCAGCCTACACCCATCCGCCGAGGGGGGCTACGAGCAGTACTTC. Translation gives CASSLHPSAEGGYEQYF.

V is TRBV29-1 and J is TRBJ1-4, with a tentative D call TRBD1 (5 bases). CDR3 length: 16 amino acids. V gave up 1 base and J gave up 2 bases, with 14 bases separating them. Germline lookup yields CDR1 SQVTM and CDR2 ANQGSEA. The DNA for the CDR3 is TGCAGCGTTGAAGTCATGGAGGGGATTACTAATGAAAAACTGTTTTTT. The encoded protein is CSVEVMEGITNEKLFF.

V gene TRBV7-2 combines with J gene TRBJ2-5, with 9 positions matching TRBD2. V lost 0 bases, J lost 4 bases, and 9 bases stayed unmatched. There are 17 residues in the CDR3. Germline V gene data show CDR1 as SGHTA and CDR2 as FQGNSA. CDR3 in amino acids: CASSLALVAGELETQYF. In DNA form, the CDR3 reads TGTGCCAGCAGCTTAGCATTGGTAGCGGGAGAGTTAGAGACCCAGTACTTC.

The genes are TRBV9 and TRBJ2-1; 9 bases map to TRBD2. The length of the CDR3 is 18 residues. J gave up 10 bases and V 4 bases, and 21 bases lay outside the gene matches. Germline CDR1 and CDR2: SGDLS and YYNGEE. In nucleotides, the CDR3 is TGTGCCAGCAGCCCCATGGGGGGGGGGACTAGCTTGGGGAGAGAGCAGTTCTTC. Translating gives CASSPMGGGTSLGREQFF.

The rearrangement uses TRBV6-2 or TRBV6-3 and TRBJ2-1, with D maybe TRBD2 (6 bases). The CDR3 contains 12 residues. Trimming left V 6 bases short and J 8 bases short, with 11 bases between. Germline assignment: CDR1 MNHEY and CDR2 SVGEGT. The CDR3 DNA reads TGTGCCAGCAGGAGTCGGGACTATGAGCAGTTCTTC. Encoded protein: CASRSRDYEQFF.

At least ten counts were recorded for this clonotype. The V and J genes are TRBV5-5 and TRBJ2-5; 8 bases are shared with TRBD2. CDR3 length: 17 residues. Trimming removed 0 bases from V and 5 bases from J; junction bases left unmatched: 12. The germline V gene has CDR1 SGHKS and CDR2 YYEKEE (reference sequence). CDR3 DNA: TGTGCCAGCAGCTTGGTCTTGGCTAGCGGGTCCCCCGAGACCCAGTACTTC. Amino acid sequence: CASSLVLASGSPETQYF.

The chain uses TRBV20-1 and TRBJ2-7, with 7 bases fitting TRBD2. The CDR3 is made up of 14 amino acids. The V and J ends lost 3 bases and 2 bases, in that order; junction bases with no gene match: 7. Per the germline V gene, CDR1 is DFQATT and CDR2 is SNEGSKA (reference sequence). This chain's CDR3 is CSARPAGETYEQYF. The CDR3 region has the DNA TGCAGTGCTAGGCCCGCGGGAGAGACCTACGAGCAGTACTTC.

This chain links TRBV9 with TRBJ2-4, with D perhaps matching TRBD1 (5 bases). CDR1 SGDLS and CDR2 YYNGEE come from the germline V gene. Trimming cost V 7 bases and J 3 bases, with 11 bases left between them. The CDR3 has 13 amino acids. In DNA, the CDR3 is TGTGCCAGCGCCCAGGGCGACAAAAACATTCAGTACTTC. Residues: CASAQGDKNIQYF. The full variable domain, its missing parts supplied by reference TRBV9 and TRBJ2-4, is DSGVTQTPKHLITATGQRVTLRCSPRSGDLSVYWYQQSLDQGLQFLIQYYNGEERAKGNILERFSAQQFPDLHSELNLSSLELGDSALYFCASAQGDKNIQYFGAGTRLSVL.

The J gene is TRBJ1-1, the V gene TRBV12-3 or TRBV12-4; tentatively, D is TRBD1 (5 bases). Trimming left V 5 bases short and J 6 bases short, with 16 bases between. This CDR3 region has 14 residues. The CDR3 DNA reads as TGTGCCAGCAGTCCAGTACGGGGCGTCCCTGAAGCTTTCTTT. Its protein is CASSPVRGVPEAFF.

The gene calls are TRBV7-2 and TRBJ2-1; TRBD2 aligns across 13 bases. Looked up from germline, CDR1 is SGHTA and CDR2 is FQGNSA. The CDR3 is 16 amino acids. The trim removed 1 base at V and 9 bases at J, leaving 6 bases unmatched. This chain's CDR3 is CASSLEGTSGTSEQFF. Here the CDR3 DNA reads TGTGCCAGCAGCTTAGAGGGGACTAGCGGGACTAGTGAGCAGTTCTTC.

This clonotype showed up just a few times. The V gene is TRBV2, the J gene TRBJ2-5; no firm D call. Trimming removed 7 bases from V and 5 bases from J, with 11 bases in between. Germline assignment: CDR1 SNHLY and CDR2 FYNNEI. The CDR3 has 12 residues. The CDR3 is CASTLVWETQYF. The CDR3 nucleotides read TGTGCCAGCACCCTGGTATGGGAGACCCAGTACTTC.

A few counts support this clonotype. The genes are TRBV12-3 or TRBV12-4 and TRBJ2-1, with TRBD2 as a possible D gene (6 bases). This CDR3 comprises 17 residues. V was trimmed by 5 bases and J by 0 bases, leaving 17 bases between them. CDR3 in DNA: TGTGCCAGCAGTCCCCATAGCGGCAGAAGCTCCTACAATGAGCAGTTCTTC. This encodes CASSPHSGRSSYNEQFF.

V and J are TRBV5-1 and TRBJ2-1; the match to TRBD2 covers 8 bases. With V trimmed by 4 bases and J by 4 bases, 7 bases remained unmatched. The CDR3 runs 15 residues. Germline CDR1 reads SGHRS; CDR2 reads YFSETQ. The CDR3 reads CASSPRGGVYNEQFF. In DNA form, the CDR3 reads TGCGCCAGCAGCCCCCGGGGGGGGGTTTACAATGAGCAGTTCTTC. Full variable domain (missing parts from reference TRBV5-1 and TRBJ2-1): KAGVTQTPRYLIKTRGQQVTLSCSPISGHRSVSWYQQTPGQGLQFLFEYFSETQRNKGNFPGRFSGRQFSNSRSEMNVSTLELGDSALYLCASSPRGGVYNEQFFGPGTRLTVL.

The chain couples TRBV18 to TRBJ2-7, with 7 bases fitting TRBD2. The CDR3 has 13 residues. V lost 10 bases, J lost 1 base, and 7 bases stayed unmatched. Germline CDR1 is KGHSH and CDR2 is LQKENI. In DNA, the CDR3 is TGTGCCACCCAGGCGGGGGAATCCTACGAGCAGTACTTC. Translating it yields CATQAGESYEQYF.